Below are 13 T cell receptor beta chains sequenced from a single sample in a study of graft-versus-host responses after intestinal transplantation. The data were produced by immunoSEQ multiplex PCR, yet TCRdb's version contains in-frame clones alone and is incomplete. The sample carries approximately 82,000 clones, over 80% recorded once. Antigen specificity for these receptors is unknown. The sample here was unstimulated CD8+ T cells sorted from spleen or lymph node cells, taken before transplant. The receptors stem from a human donor who was the organ donor for an intestinal transplant.

CDR3 in amino acids: CASKIDRRRAEAFF. In DNA, the CDR3 is TGTGCCAGCAAGATCGACAGGCGGAGAGCTGAAGCTTTCTTT. The chain employs TRBV6-5 and TRBJ1-1; D possibly corresponds to TRBD1 (6 bases). The CDR3 covers 14 residues. CDR1 and CDR2 (germline): MNHEY, SVGAGI. V was cut by 7 bases and J by 6 bases, with 18 bases left in between.

Here the CDR3 DNA reads TGTGCCAGTACCTGGGGCAGCGCGAACACCGGGGAGCTGTTTTTT. Amino acid sequence: CASTWGSANTGELFF. The gene calls are TRBV19 and TRBJ2-2; the D gene is possibly TRBD1 (5 bases). The CDR3 is 15 amino acids. V was clipped by 7 bases and J by 0 bases, with 12 bases between them. Germline CDR1 is LNHDA and CDR2 is SQIVND (reference sequence).

This clone has a single count. This chain connects TRBV2 to TRBJ2-4, with TRBD2 as a possible D gene (5 bases). CDR1 is SNHLY and CDR2 is FYNNEI in the germline V gene. This CDR3 comprises 15 residues. The V end was cut by 4 bases, the J end by 5 bases, with 15 bases between. CDR3 nucleotide sequence: TGTGCCAGCAGTGTCTGGGCCGGGATAGAAAACATTCAGTACTTC. It encodes CASSVWAGIENIQYF.

The chain couples TRBV10-3 to TRBJ1-5; D gene unclear. CDR3 length equals 13 residues. Trimming cost V 5 bases and J 4 bases, with 9 bases left between them. CDR1 ENHRY and CDR2 SYGVKD come from the germline V gene. The CDR3 DNA is TGTGCCATCAGTCCCACACGAAATCAGCCCCAGCATTTT. Its translation is CAISPTRNQPQHF.

The CDR3 DNA reads as TGTGCCACCAGCACGGACAGGGACAATCCCTCGAGCTCCTATAATTCACCCCTCCACTTT. It specifies CATSTDRDNPSSSYNSPLHF. The gene calls are TRBV15 and TRBJ1-6; 8 bases fit TRBD1. CDR1 is LNHNV, CDR2 YYDKDF, per germline (reference sequence). Trimming at V came to 4 bases and at J to 0 bases, leaving 14 bases not matched to a gene. The CDR3 sequence is 20 residues long. The whole variable domain, remainder taken from reference TRBV15 and TRBJ1-6, is DAMVIQNPRYQVTQFGKPVTLSCSQTLNHNVMYWYQQKSSQAPKLLFHYYDKDFNNEADTPDNFQSRRPNTSFCFLDIRSPGLGDTAMYLCATSTDRDNPSSSYNSPLHFGNGTRLTVT.

The chain's CDR3 is CASSSRTANNEQFF. DNA of the CDR3: TGTGCCAGCAGTTCCCGGACAGCCAACAATGAGCAGTTCTTC. The V gene is TRBV6-6, the J gene TRBJ2-1; the D gene is possibly TRBD1 (6 bases). V shed 4 bases and J shed 5 bases, with 12 bases lying between them. From germline, CDR1 is MNHNY and CDR2 SVGAGI (reference sequence). The CDR3 length is 14 residues.

The DNA for the CDR3 is TGTGCCAGCAGCCTCAACCCAGCGGGGAGAAACACCGGGGAGCTGTTTTTT. It is translated as CASSLNPAGRNTGELFF. The genes are TRBV7-2 and TRBJ2-2, with TRBD2 identical over 7 bases. Unmatched junction bases numbered 11, after V lost 5 bases and J lost 2 bases. This CDR3 spans 17 amino acids. From germline, CDR1 is SGHTA and CDR2 FQGNSA.

The V and J genes are TRBV29-1 and TRBJ2-7; D remains unclear. Per germline, CDR1 SQVTM and CDR2 ANQGSEA. V was shortened by 8 bases and J by 4 bases, with 12 bases between the two germline ends. This CDR3 is 11 amino acids long. The CDR3 coding sequence is TGCAGCCTTGTAGTTGAGTACGAGCAGTACTTC. Residues: CSLVVEYEQYF.

This chain connects TRBV27 to TRBJ2-1; 11 nucleotides agree with TRBD2. Germline CDR1 and CDR2: MNHEY and SMNVEV (reference sequence). The CDR3 spans 14 residues. Trimming took 8 bases from V and 4 from J; bases not matched to a gene: 4. For the CDR3, the DNA is TGTGCCAGCCAGGGACTAGCGGTTTACAATGAGCAGTTCTTC. As protein: CASQGLAVYNEQFF.

The chain couples TRBV4-2 to TRBJ1-6; D perhaps matches TRBD1 (5 bases). CDR1 and CDR2 from the germline V gene are LGHNA and YNFKEQ. The CDR3 extends over 15 amino acids. V was clipped by 6 bases and J by 9 bases, with 18 bases between them. Here the CDR3 DNA reads TGTGCCAGCAGGGGCTCCGCAGGAACAGGTTCACCCCTCCACTTT. Translated: CASRGSAGTGSPLHF.

The J gene is TRBJ2-1, the V gene TRBV4-2; D is possibly TRBD2 (5 bases). The CDR3 runs to 16 residues. The V end was cut by 1 base, the J end by 7 bases, with 17 bases between. Germline lookup yields CDR1 LGHNA and CDR2 YNFKEQ. The CDR3 DNA is TGTGCCAGCAGCCAAGCCGGCGGGTGGACGGGGAATGAGCAGTTCTTC. Encoded protein: CASSQAGGWTGNEQFF.

This rearrangement joins TRBV4-2 to TRBJ2-5; 10 bases match TRBD2. The end of the DNA aligns better with TRBJ2-7, so the J call may be wrong. The CDR3 has 15 amino acids. Germline V CDR1 and CDR2: LGHNA, YNFKEQ. The CDR3 DNA sequence: TGTGCCAGCAGCCTTATAGCGGGAGGCGGGTACGAGCAGTACTTC. As protein: CASSLIAGGGYEQYF.

The chain links TRBV18 to TRBJ1-5; TRBD1 aligns across 12 bases. There are 16 residues in the CDR3. Unmatched junction bases numbered 1, after V lost 3 bases and J lost 1 base. From germline, CDR1 is KGHSH and CDR2 LQKENI. CDR3 in amino acids: CASSPGTGGSNQPQHF. The CDR3 coding sequence is TGTGCCAGCTCACCTGGGACAGGGGGCAGCAATCAGCCCCAGCATTTT.